Each of the 2 T cell receptor beta chains below was sequenced from the same sample in a study of cytomegalovirus exposure and HLA in healthy donors. With 60 Vbeta and 13 Jbeta primers, the PCR was carried out. Using immunoSEQ multiplex PCR, the repertoire was profiled, and TCRdb retains in-frame clones only, with some absent. The sample lists around 150,000 clones, around 80% occurring once. Sequenced sample: PBMCs. The receptors originated from a man aged 35 to 55 in good health and CMV-seropositive.

This rearrangement joins TRBV19 to TRBJ1-4; a weak D match, TRBD1 (6 bases). The germline CDR1 and CDR2 sequences are LNHDA and SQIVND (reference sequence). V lost 7 bases and J lost 8, with 11 bases in between. The CDR3 is 12 residues long. For the CDR3, the DNA is TGTGCCAGTACACAGGGTGGAGAAAAACTGTTTTTT. It codes for CASTQGGEKLFF.

V usage is TRBV5-6 and J usage is TRBJ1-2, with D maybe TRBD1 (6 bases). The CDR3 contains 14 residues. Germline V gene sequence: CDR1 SGHDT, CDR2 YYEEEE. V was cut by 1 base and J by 4 bases, with 11 bases left in between. CDR3 coding DNA: TGTGCCAGCAGCTTGTCCCCCAGGGGCTATGGCTACACCTTC. It encodes CASSLSPRGYGYTF.